This T cell receptor beta chain comes out of a study of T cell responses to AZD1222 COVID-19 vaccine (dated by TCRdb to 2020 to 2022). Concerning the study at large: Because spike-specific TCR depth and breadth did not differ between the two schedules, AZD1222 recipients who got a second dose at roughly 4 weeks were pooled with those who got a second dose at roughly 12 weeks. TCR sequencing was performed for 230 to 250 trial participants, of whom 207 were given two doses of AZD1222 and around 26 were given two doses of MenACWY control vaccine. Enrollment into the trials was organized by age into subgroups of 18-55, 56-69 and 70-plus years, and those subgroups contained 148, 28 and 57 TCR-sequenced participants, respectively.

The CDR3 regions of human TCRbeta chains were analyzed by immunosequencing. For the original study's pipeline: Repertoire TCRs were checked for matches against a reference library of SARS-CoV-2-specific TCRs that had been generated using the MIRA antigen-specificity platform. Breadth was defined as the fraction of unique TCRs that were SARS-CoV-2-associated. Depth was defined as the fraction of total T cells that were SARS-CoV-2-associated. Each spike-specific TCR was assigned to its reactive spike region and to a CD4 or CD8 class using the MIRA data. Log10-transformed breadth and depth values were compared by one-way ANOVA with Sidak's multiple comparisons tests. Entries here come from immuneACCESS through TCRdb and include only in-frame sequences with V and J called. Some clones fail to appear in such tables; in the studies checked, an unresolved V gene covers under half of the shortfall, and the cause of the remainder is unknown. That table supplies the V and J calls and clone size; D and trimming were determined from the DNA. The sample yields some 95,000 clones; 65% to 90% were counted once. The top ten hold approximately 6.8% of the sample.

The sample's time point label, in plain terms: baseline before first vaccination. Vaccinee samples were obtained from the UK trials COV001 and COV002, which included a single-blind randomized controlled phase 2/3 trial of AZD1222 (ChAdOx1 nCoV-19) in healthy adults. For TCRbeta chain sequencing, PBMC samples were collected from trial participants at day 0 and at day 28 after the second dose. As for this clone: No antigen is known for it. The sample holds no much larger clone one base away, and base qualities are not on file.

Inclusive of the bounding cysteine and phenylalanine, the CDR3 is 14 residues long. Just CDR3 DNA is preserved here, 42 bases in frame from base 1. V is pruned by 7 bases and J by 3 bases, leaving 8 bases of the junction without a gene match. From the germline V gene, CDR1 is LGHNT and CDR2 is FRNRAP. The full study reports these points: Because no day 14 peak-response samples were available, repertoires were characterized only after the peak T cell response. Conclusions about previously exposed vaccinees are limited, since just 5 to 7 AZD1222 recipients were seropositive for SARS-CoV-2 at baseline. The whole spike protein was spanned by vaccine-associated CD4 TCRs, and dominant responses were seen in regions 160-218 and 743-854. Participants were mostly white British, with more females than males. The authors suggested clonal diversity may have been underestimated. Nearly half of unique spike-specific TCRs reportedly recognized epitopes outside regions mutated in the B.1.351 and B.1.1.7 variants. After two AZD1222 doses, spike-specific TCR breadth and depth were significantly higher than at day 0 and than in MenACWY recipients. The 56-69-year group was small, and its depth increase did not reach significance, likely because of low power.

The sequence joins TRBV12-5 to TRBJ2-7; the junction holds 8 bases that match TRBD1. Sequencing used peripheral blood, obtained on day 0 of AZD1222 vaccination. This clonotype was obtained from an adult in good health. The CDR3: CASVRGTGVYEQYF. The DNA is TGTGCTAGTGTTAGGGGGACAGGAGTCTACGAGCAGTACTTC.